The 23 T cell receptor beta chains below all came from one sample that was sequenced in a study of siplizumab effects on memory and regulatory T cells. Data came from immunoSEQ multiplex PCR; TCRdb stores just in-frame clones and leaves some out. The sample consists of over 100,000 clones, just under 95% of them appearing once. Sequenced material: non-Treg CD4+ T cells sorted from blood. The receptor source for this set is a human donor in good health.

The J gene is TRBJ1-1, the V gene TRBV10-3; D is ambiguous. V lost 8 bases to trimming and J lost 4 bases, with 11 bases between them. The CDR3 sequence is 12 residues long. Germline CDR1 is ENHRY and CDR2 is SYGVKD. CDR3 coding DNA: TGTGCCATCTGGAGAGAGGGCACTGAAGCTTTCTTT. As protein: CAIWREGTEAFF.

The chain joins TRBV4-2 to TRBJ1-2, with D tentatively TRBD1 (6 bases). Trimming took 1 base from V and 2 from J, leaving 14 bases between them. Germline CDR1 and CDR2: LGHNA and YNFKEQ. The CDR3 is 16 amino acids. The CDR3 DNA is TGTGCCAGCAGCCAAGGTCTTGCCGGGACAAACTATGGCTACACCTTC. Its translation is CASSQGLAGTNYGYTF.

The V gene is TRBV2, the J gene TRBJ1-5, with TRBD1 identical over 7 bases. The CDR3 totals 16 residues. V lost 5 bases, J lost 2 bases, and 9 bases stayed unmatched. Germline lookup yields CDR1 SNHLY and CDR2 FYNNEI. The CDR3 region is CASSTPRGRGNQPQHF. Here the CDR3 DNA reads TGTGCCAGCAGTACTCCGAGGGGGCGGGGCAATCAGCCCCAGCATTTT.

CDR3 region: CASSEDRGSDTQYF. CDR3 nucleotides: TGTGCCAGCAGTGAAGACAGGGGTTCAGATACGCAGTATTTT. The V gene is TRBV2, the J gene TRBJ2-3; 7 positions match TRBD1. From germline, CDR1 is SNHLY and CDR2 FYNNEI. The ends lost 1 base at V and 4 bases at J; junction bases unmatched: 2. This CDR3 spans 14 amino acids.

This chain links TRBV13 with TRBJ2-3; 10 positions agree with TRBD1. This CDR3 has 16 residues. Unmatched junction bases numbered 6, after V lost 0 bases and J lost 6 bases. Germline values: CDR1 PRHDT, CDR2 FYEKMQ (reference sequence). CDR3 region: CASSLGGTGVSDTQYF. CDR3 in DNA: TGTGCCAGCAGCTTAGGCGGGACAGGGGTCTCGGATACGCAGTATTTT.

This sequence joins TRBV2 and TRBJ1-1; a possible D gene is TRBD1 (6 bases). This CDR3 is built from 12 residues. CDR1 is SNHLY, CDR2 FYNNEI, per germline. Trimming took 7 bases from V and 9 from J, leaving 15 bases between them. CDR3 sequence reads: CASTHRDRKAFF. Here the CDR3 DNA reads TGTGCCAGCACTCACAGGGATAGGAAAGCTTTCTTT. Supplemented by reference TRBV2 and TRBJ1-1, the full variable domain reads EPEVTQTPSHQVTQMGQEVILRCVPISNHLYFYWYRQILGQKVEFLVSFYNNEISEKSEIFDDQFSVERPDGSNFTLKIRSTKLEDSAMYFCASTHRDRKAFFGQGTRLTVV.

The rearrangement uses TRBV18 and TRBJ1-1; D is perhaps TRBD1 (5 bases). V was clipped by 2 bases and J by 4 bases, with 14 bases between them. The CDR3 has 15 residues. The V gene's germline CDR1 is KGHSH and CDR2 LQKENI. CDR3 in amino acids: CASSPIGEISTEAFF. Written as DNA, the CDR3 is TGTGCCAGCTCACCAATAGGGGAAATCAGCACTGAAGCTTTCTTT.

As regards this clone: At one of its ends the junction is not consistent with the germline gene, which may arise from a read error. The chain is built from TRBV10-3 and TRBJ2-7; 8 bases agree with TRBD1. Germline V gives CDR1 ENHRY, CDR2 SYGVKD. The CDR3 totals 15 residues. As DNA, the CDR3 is TGTGCCAGCAGTCAGTACAGGGGGAGCAGCTACGAGCAGTACTTC. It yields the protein CASSQYRGSSYEQYF.

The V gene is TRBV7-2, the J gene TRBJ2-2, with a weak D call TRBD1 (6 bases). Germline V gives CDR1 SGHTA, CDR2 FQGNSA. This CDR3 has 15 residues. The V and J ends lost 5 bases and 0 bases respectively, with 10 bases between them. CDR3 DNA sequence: TGTGCCAGCAGCCCGGGACAACCGAACACCGGGGAGCTGTTTTTT. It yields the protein CASSPGQPNTGELFF.

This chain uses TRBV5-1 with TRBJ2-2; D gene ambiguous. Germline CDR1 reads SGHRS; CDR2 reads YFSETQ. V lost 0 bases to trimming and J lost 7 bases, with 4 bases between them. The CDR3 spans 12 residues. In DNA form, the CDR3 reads TGCGCCAGCAGCTTGGAGGTCGGGGAGCTGTTTTTT. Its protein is CASSLEVGELFF.

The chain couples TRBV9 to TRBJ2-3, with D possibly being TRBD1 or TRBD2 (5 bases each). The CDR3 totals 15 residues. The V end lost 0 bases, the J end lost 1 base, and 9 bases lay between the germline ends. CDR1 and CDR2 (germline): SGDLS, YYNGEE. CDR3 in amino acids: CASSVAGAGTDTQYF. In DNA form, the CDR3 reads TGTGCCAGCAGCGTAGCCGGGGCGGGCACAGATACGCAGTATTTT.

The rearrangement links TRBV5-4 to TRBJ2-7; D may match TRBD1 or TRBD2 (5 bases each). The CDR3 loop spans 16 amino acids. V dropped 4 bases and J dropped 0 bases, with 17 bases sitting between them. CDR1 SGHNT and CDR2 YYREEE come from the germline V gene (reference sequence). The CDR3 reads CASSPGTVAPSYEQYF. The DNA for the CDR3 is TGTGCCAGCAGCCCGGGGACGGTGGCCCCCTCCTACGAGCAGTACTTC.

CDR3 loop: CASSDRGTNTEAFF. For the CDR3, the DNA is TGTGCCAGCAGCGACAGGGGCACGAACACTGAAGCTTTCTTT. This chain uses TRBV6-5 with TRBJ1-1; 8 positions match TRBD1. In germline, CDR1 is MNHEY, CDR2 SVGAGI. The CDR3 has 14 residues. V shed 6 bases and J 1 base; nucleotides not matched to a gene: 4.

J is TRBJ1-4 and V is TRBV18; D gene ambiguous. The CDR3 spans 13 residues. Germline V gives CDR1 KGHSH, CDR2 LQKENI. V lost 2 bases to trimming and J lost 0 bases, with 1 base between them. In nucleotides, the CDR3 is TGTGCCAGCTCACCAACAACTAATGAAAAACTGTTTTTT. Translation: CASSPTTNEKLFF.

The CDR3: CASSQSVPWGQTPPFSYNEQFF. The CDR3 DNA reads TGCGCCAGCAGTCAATCTGTCCCATGGGGACAGACCCCGCCGTTCTCCTACAATGAGCAGTTCTTC. J is TRBJ2-1 and V is TRBV23-1, with 7 bases that match TRBD1. TRBV23-1 is marked as an open reading frame, function uncertain. CDR3 length: 22 amino acids. Trimming cost V 0 bases and J 0 bases; bases outside gene matches: 20.

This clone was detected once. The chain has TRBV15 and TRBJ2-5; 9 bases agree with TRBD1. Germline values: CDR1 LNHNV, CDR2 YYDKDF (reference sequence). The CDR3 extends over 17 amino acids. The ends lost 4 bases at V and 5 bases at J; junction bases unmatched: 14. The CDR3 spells CATSNVLGQGRQETQYF. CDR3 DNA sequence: TGTGCCACCAGCAACGTCCTGGGACAGGGACGACAGGAGACCCAGTACTTC.

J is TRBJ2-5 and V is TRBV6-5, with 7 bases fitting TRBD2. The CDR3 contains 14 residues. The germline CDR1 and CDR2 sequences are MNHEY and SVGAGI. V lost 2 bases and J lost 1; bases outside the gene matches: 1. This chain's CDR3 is CASSYRGVQETQYF. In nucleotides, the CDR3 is TGTGCCAGCAGTTACCGGGGGGTCCAAGAGACCCAGTACTTC.

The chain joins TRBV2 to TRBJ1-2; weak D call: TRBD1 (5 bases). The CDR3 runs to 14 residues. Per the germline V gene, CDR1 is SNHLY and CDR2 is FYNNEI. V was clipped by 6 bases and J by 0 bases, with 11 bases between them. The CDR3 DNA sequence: TGTGCCAGCAGGGGGGAGGTAACTAACTATGGCTACACCTTC. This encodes CASRGEVTNYGYTF.

CDR3 bases: TGTGCCAGCAGTGAAGAGGGACAGGGCGTGAATGCTTTCTTT. It yields the protein CASSEEGQGVNAFF. This sequence joins TRBV2 and TRBJ1-1, with 9 bases fitting TRBD1. Trimming took 1 base from V and 11 from J; bases not matched to a gene: 8. Germline V lookup: CDR1 SNHLY, CDR2 FYNNEI. The CDR3 spans 14 residues.

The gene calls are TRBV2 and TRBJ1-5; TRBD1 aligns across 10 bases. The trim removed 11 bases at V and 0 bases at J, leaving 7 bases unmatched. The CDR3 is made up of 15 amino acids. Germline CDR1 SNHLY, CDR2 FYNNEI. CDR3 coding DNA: TGTGCCGTAGGACAGGGGGGGAATAGCAATCAGCCCCAGCATTTT. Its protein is CAVGQGGNSNQPQHF.

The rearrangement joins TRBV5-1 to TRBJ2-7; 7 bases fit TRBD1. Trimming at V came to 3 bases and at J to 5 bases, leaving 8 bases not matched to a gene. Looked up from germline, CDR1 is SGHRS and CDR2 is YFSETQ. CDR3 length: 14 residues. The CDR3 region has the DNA TGCGCCAGCAGCTCCGCGACAGGGATCCACGAGCAGTACTTC. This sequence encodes CASSSATGIHEQYF.

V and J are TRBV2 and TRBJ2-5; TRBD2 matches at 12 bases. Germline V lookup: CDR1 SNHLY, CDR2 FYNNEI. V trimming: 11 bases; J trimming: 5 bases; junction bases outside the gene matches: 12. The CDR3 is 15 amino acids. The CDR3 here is CASRTSGIIWETQYF. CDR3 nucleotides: TGTGCCTCCAGGACTAGCGGGATAATTTGGGAGACCCAGTACTTC.

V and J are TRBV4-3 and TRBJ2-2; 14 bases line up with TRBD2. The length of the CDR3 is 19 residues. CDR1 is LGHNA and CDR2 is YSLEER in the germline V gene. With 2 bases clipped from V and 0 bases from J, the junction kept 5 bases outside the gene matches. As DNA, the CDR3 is TGCGCCAGCAGCCAACCCGGGACTAGCGGGGGCGCGAACACCGGGGAGCTGTTTTTT. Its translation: CASSQPGTSGGANTGELFF.